This T cell receptor beta chain appears in the sequencing data of a study of cytomegalovirus exposure and HLA in healthy donors. Study results and limitations: In a later analysis, specific HLA alleles were associated with 15,000 to 20,000 TCR beta sequences at a 0.05 false discovery rate.

Note on this clone: Antigen unknown.

Use of 60 Vbeta and 13 Jbeta primers characterized the PCR. The assay was immunoSEQ multiplex PCR, and TCRdb's table has in-frame clones only and misses some. The sample has approximately 150,000 clones, around 81% seen once. The CDR3 is made up of 13 amino acids. V was cut by 5 bases and J by 4 bases, with 9 bases left in between. The germline V gene has CDR1 LNHDA and CDR2 SQIVND (reference sequence). This TCR derives from a woman under 30 in good health and CMV-seropositive. The chain combines TRBV19 with TRBJ1-5; no clear D gene. Specimen: PBMCs. CDR3 nucleotides: TGTGCCAGTAGTGCCGGGAGAAATCAGCCCCAGCATTTT. Encoded protein: CASSAGRNQPQHF. The complete variable domain, with remaining parts taken from reference TRBV19 and TRBJ1-5, reads DGGITQSPKYLFRKEGQNVTLSCEQNLNHDAMYWYRQDPGQGLRLIYYSQIVNDFQKGDIAEGYSVSREKKESFPLTVTSAQKNPTAFYLCASSAGRNQPQHFGDGTRLSIL.